This is a list of T cell receptor beta chains from one sample in a study of CD8+ T cells in alopecia areata. Assay: immunoSEQ multiplex PCR; the TCRdb copy retains only in-frame clones and omits some. The sample holds 150,000 to 200,000 clones, roughly 61% seen once. The source material was CD8+ T cells sorted from blood, sampled at week 24, from a patient treated with tofacitinib. Receptor source: a human donor with alopecia areata. Both conserved end residues are part of each CDR3. The D gene is left open where the match is weak. Not every row has a clone size; where given, it reads once, few, many or a size class.

d_gene	abundance	v_gene	j_gene	CDR3nt	CDR3aa
TRBD1	-	TRBV18	TRBJ2-1	TGTGCCAGCTCACCGGGACAGGCTTTGAATGAGCAGTTCTTC	CASSPGQALNEQFF
-	-	TRBV19	TRBJ1-2	TGTGCCAGTAGCGTCGGGTTTGTTGACTATGGCTACACCTTC	CASSVGFVDYGYTF
-	-	TRBV29-1	TRBJ2-7	TGCAGCGCTGGGTTAGGGGGACTAAGTCGCTACGAGCAGTACTTC	CSAGLGGLSRYEQYF
TRBD1	-	TRBV7-2	TRBJ2-7	TGTGCCAGCAGCGGAGGGACAGGGCCCTACGAGCAGTACTTC	CASSGGTGPYEQYF
TRBD1	-	TRBV19	TRBJ1-6	TGTGCCAGTAGTATTCACAGGGGCACCAATTCACCCCTCCACTTT	CASSIHRGTNSPLHF
-	-	TRBV11-2	TRBJ2-1	TGTGCCAGCAGGTTCTTAGCGGCGGGGAATGAGCAGTTCTTC	CASRFLAAGNEQFF
-	-	TRBV6-5	TRBJ1-2	TGTGCCGCTCTCGCTGGAGGTCATGGCTACACCTTC	CAALAGGHGYTF
-	few	TRBV6-5	TRBJ2-2	TGTGCCAGCAGTTACATGTCAGGGTACACCGGGGAGCTGTTTTTT	CASSYMSGYTGELFF
TRBD2	few	TRBV7-9	TRBJ2-3	TGTGCCAGCAGCTCCAGGACTAGCGGGGGCCGCACAGATACGCAGTATTTT	CASSSRTSGGRTDTQYF
TRBD1	-	TRBV5-1	TRBJ1-1	TGCGCCAGCAGCTTCTCCACAGGGGGGACTGAAGCTTTCTTT	CASSFSTGGTEAFF
-	few	TRBV2	TRBJ2-3	TGTGCCAGCAGTGGGCCGGGACAGACTAGCGGCACAGATACGCAGTATTTT	CASSGPGQTSGTDTQYF
-	-	TRBV21-1	TRBJ2-5	TGTGCCAGCAGCAAAGGGGGGGAGGAGACCCAGTACTTC	CASSKGGEETQYF
-	-	TRBV2	TRBJ2-3	TGTGCCAGCAGTGATCTGGAGGGTACCACAGATACGCAGTATTTT	CASSDLEGTTDTQYF
-	-	TRBV2	TRBJ1-1	TGTGCCAGCAGCAGGACATACACTGAAGCTTTCTTT	CASSRTYTEAFF
TRBD2	-	TRBV9	TRBJ2-3	TGTGCCAGCAGCCCCCGAGCGGGGGGGACGGCGGATACGCAGTATTTT	CASSPRAGGTADTQYF
TRBD1	once	TRBV10-2	TRBJ2-6	TGCGCCAGCAGTCCGGGACAGGGGGCCAACGTCCTGACTTTC	CASSPGQGANVLTF
-	-	TRBV18	TRBJ1-5	TGTGCCAGCTCACCACCGTCGGGGAGTCAGCCCCAGCATTTT	CASSPPSGSQPQHF
TRBD2	-	TRBV9	TRBJ2-5	TGTGCCAGCAGGGGACTAGGGGAGACCCAGTACTTC	CASRGLGETQYF
-	few	TRBV13	TRBJ1-2	TGTGCCAGCAGCTTTCAAAGGAATGGCTACACCTTC	CASSFQRNGYTF
-	-	TRBV2	TRBJ1-2	TGTGCCAGCAGTGAAGTGGTTCCATCTAACTATGGCTACACCTTC	CASSEVVPSNYGYTF
-	few	TRBV14	TRBJ2-5	TGTGCCAGCAGTCAACCGGGACGGCAAGAGACCCAGTACTTC	CASSQPGRQETQYF
-	-	TRBV20-1	TRBJ2-2	TGCAGTGCTCCCCGCGGCGCGGAGCTGTTTTTT	CSAPRGAELFF
-	-	TRBV5-1	TRBJ1-2	TGCGCCAGCAGCAAGACCGGGACGGGCAACTATGGCTACACCTTC	CASSKTGTGNYGYTF
TRBD1	-	TRBV19	TRBJ1-2	TGTGCCAGTCAAGGACAGGGCGGCGTGAAGAAAGGTGGCTACACCTTC	CASQGQGGVKKGGYTF
TRBD2	-	TRBV27	TRBJ2-1	TGTGCCAGCGCTACCTTGAGCGGGGGGGCTTCCGGGGAGCAGTTCTTC	CASATLSGGASGEQFF